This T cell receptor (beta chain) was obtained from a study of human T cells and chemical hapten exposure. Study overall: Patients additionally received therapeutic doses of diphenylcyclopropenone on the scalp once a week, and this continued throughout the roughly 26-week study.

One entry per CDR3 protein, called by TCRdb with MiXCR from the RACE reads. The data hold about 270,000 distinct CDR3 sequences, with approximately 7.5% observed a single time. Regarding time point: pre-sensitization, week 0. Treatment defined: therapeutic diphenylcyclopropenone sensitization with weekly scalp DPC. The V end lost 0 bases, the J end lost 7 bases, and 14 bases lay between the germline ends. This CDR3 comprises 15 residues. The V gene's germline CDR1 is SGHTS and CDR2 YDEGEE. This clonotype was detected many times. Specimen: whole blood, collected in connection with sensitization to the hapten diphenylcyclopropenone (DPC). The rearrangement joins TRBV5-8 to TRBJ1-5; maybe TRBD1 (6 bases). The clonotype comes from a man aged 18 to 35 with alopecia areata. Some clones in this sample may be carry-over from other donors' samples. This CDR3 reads CASSLVWGAGQPQHF. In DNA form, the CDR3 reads TGTGCCAGCAGCTTGGTTTGGGGGGCTGGCCAGCCCCAGCATTTT.